A selection of T cell receptor beta chains follows, all from one sample in a study of blood T cells in healthy people across ages. A single record per CDR3 protein comes from TCRdb applying MiXCR to the 5' RACE reads. The sample records about 1.6 million distinct CDR3 sequences, roughly 30% being singletons. The sequenced sample was blood. These receptors were obtained from a woman aged 25 to 39 in good health. CDR3s include the opening cysteine and the closing phenylalanine or tryptophan. Fields, in order: J gene, CDR3 length, clone size, V gene, D gene, CDR3 DNA, CDR3 protein. D genes are given only for firm matches. Clone size is shown for a subset of rows, as once, few, many or a class of expanded clone.

j_gene: TRBJ2-3
len: 17
abundance: -
v_gene: TRBV20-1
d_gene: TRBD2
CDR3nt: TGCAGTGCTAGAGAGGATAGCGGGAGAGGTCACACAGATACGCAGTATTTT
CDR3aa: CSAREDSGRGHTDTQYF

j_gene: TRBJ2-5
len: 14
abundance: few
v_gene: TRBV20-1
d_gene: TRBD2
CDR3nt: TGCAGTGCTCCGACTAGCGGGAGATCGGAGACCCAGTACTTC
CDR3aa: CSAPTSGRSETQYF

j_gene: TRBJ2-1
len: 13
abundance: -
v_gene: TRBV10-2
d_gene: -
CDR3nt: TGCACCAGCAGCCTGACCTCCTACAATGAGCGGTTCTTC
CDR3aa: CTSSLTSYNERFF

j_gene: TRBJ2-3
len: 17
abundance: -
v_gene: TRBV27
d_gene: TRBD2
CDR3nt: TGTGCCAGCAGTTTATCGGGGACTAGCACCCGGAGAGATACGCAGTATTTT
CDR3aa: CASSLSGTSTRRDTQYF

j_gene: TRBJ2-1
len: 15
abundance: -
v_gene: TRBV10-3
d_gene: -
CDR3nt: TGTGCCATAGGGAGACCGGCCCTCCCGGGTCTCGAGCAGTTCTTC
CDR3aa: CAIGRPALPGLEQFF

j_gene: TRBJ2-5
len: 12
abundance: -
v_gene: TRBV20-1
d_gene: -
CDR3nt: TGCAGTGCTAGGTCAGGGGTAGAGACCCAGTACTTC
CDR3aa: CSARSGVETQYF

j_gene: TRBJ1-2
len: 16
abundance: few
v_gene: TRBV28
d_gene: -
CDR3nt: TGTGCCAGCAGTTTAAGCTTCGGTAGTGAGGCGTATGGCTACACCTTC
CDR3aa: CASSLSFGSEAYGYTF

j_gene: TRBJ1-5
len: 16
abundance: few
v_gene: TRBV20-1
d_gene: -
CDR3nt: TGCAGTGCTAGAGTGGAGGGGACGAAACGCAATCAGCCCCAGCATTTT
CDR3aa: CSARVEGTKRNQPQHF

j_gene: TRBJ2-7
len: 13
abundance: -
v_gene: TRBV7-7
d_gene: -
CDR3nt: TGTGCCAGCAGCCCAGGGGCCCTCCACGAGCAGTACTTC
CDR3aa: CASSPGALHEQYF

j_gene: TRBJ1-6
len: 15
abundance: -
v_gene: TRBV27
d_gene: -
CDR3nt: TGTGCCAGCAGTTGGGGAGACAGTCGCCCTAGGCCCCTCCACTTT
CDR3aa: CASSWGDSRPRPLHF

j_gene: TRBJ2-1
len: 17
abundance: -
v_gene: TRBV4-1
d_gene: TRBD2
CDR3nt: TGCGCCAGCAGCCAAGTTAGGCCTAGCGGGGAAAACAATGAGCAGTTCTTC
CDR3aa: CASSQVRPSGENNEQFF

j_gene: TRBJ2-3
len: 15
abundance: -
v_gene: TRBV4-1
d_gene: -
CDR3nt: TGCGCCAGCAGCCAAGCGGGCGCAGGGGCCGATACGCAGTATTTT
CDR3aa: CASSQAGAGADTQYF

j_gene: TRBJ2-5
len: 11
abundance: -
v_gene: TRBV19
d_gene: -
CDR3nt: TGTGCCAGTAGTACTCCAGAGACCCAGTACTTC
CDR3aa: CASSTPETQYF

j_gene: TRBJ2-7
len: 12
abundance: few
v_gene: TRBV28
d_gene: -
CDR3nt: TGTGCCAGCAGTTGGACAGTCTCCGAGCAGTACTTC
CDR3aa: CASSWTVSEQYF

j_gene: TRBJ1-1
len: 14
abundance: -
v_gene: TRBV6-2/TRBV6-3
d_gene: -
CDR3nt: TGTGCCAGCAGTTACTCTGGAGGGGTCCGTGAAGCTTTCTTT
CDR3aa: CASSYSGGVREAFF

j_gene: TRBJ1-2
len: 12
abundance: -
v_gene: TRBV29-1
d_gene: -
CDR3nt: TGCAGCGTTGAAGATCGGTGGGGGGGCTACACCTTC
CDR3aa: CSVEDRWGGYTF

j_gene: TRBJ2-2
len: 15
abundance: few
v_gene: TRBV6-1
d_gene: TRBD1
CDR3nt: TGTGCCAGCAGTGTCGGGACAGGGGGTCTACGGGAGCTGTTTTTT
CDR3aa: CASSVGTGGLRELFF

j_gene: TRBJ1-6
len: 13
abundance: few
v_gene: TRBV10-3
d_gene: -
CDR3nt: TGTGCCATCAGTGAGACAGGGAAGTCACCCCTCCACTTT
CDR3aa: CAISETGKSPLHF

j_gene: TRBJ2-3
len: 13
abundance: -
v_gene: TRBV10-3
d_gene: -
CDR3nt: TGTGCCTCAAAACGAGCGGACACAGATACGCAGTATTTT
CDR3aa: CASKRADTDTQYF

j_gene: TRBJ2-7
len: 15
abundance: few
v_gene: TRBV3-1
d_gene: -
CDR3nt: TGTGTCAGCAGCCAAGGACAGTTTACCTCCTACGAGCAGTACTTC
CDR3aa: CVSSQGQFTSYEQYF

j_gene: TRBJ2-1
len: 14
abundance: -
v_gene: TRBV20-1
d_gene: -
CDR3nt: TGCAGTGCTACAGCATTGAGTACCAACAATGAGCAGTTCTTC
CDR3aa: CSATALSTNNEQFF

j_gene: TRBJ2-3
len: 12
abundance: -
v_gene: TRBV3-1
d_gene: -
CDR3nt: TGTGCCTGCAGCCCGCGGATCGATACGCAGTATTTT
CDR3aa: CACSPRIDTQYF

j_gene: TRBJ2-3
len: 14
abundance: few
v_gene: TRBV20-1
d_gene: -
CDR3nt: TGCAGTGCTAGAGTGGGGGGGCCGGCAGATACGCAGTATTTT
CDR3aa: CSARVGGPADTQYF

j_gene: TRBJ2-7
len: 14
abundance: -
v_gene: TRBV10-3
d_gene: -
CDR3nt: TGTGCCATCAGTGAGTCTACGTTCCCGTACGAGCAGTACTTC
CDR3aa: CAISESTFPYEQYF

j_gene: TRBJ2-1
len: 13
abundance: -
v_gene: TRBV7-3
d_gene: TRBD2
CDR3nt: TGTGCCAGCAGCGAAACTAGCGCCAGTGAGCAGTTCTTC
CDR3aa: CASSETSASEQFF

j_gene: TRBJ2-7
len: 15
abundance: -
v_gene: TRBV2
d_gene: -
CDR3nt: TGTGCCATCACTGTGGATCATAAAGGGTATTACGAGCAGTACTTC
CDR3aa: CAITVDHKGYYEQYF

j_gene: TRBJ2-3
len: 16
abundance: -
v_gene: TRBV30
d_gene: TRBD2
CDR3nt: TGTGCCTGCCCCGGAGCACTAGCGGGAGGGCCAGATACGCAGTATTTT
CDR3aa: CACPGALAGGPDTQYF

j_gene: TRBJ2-1
len: 16
abundance: -
v_gene: TRBV7-9
d_gene: TRBD2
CDR3nt: TGTGCCAGCAGCTTAACTAGCGCACCACCCTACAATGAGCAGTTCTTC
CDR3aa: CASSLTSAPPYNEQFF

j_gene: TRBJ1-1
len: 13
abundance: -
v_gene: TRBV7-2
d_gene: -
CDR3nt: TGTGCCAGCAGCCGACTTTGGGGGACTGAAGCTTTCTTT
CDR3aa: CASSRLWGTEAFF

j_gene: TRBJ2-1
len: 15
abundance: -
v_gene: TRBV3-1
d_gene: -
CDR3nt: TGTGCCAGCAGCCAATATCCCGGATCTCGGTGGGAGCAGTTCTTC
CDR3aa: CASSQYPGSRWEQFF

j_gene: TRBJ2-2
len: 15
abundance: -
v_gene: TRBV28
d_gene: TRBD2
CDR3nt: TGTGCCAGCAGTCCACCGGGACTAGGTCCCGGGGAGCTGTTTTTT
CDR3aa: CASSPPGLGPGELFF

j_gene: TRBJ1-2
len: 15
abundance: few
v_gene: TRBV28
d_gene: -
CDR3nt: TGTGCCACCCTCTGGCCAGGGGACTCTAACTATGGCTACACCTTC
CDR3aa: CATLWPGDSNYGYTF

j_gene: TRBJ2-1
len: 15
abundance: few
v_gene: TRBV10-2
d_gene: -
CDR3nt: TGCGCCAGCAGAGACAGCTTGAGCTCCTACAATGAGCAGTTCTTC
CDR3aa: CASRDSLSSYNEQFF

j_gene: TRBJ2-1
len: 12
abundance: many
v_gene: TRBV25-1
d_gene: TRBD2
CDR3nt: TGTGCCAGCAGTGGGCTAGCGGGTGAGCAGTTCTTC
CDR3aa: CASSGLAGEQFF

j_gene: TRBJ2-4
len: 18
abundance: -
v_gene: TRBV28
d_gene: -
CDR3nt: TGTGCCAGCAGCCCCCCTTGGGACATCGATAGGACCAAAAACATTCAGTACTTC
CDR3aa: CASSPPWDIDRTKNIQYF

j_gene: TRBJ2-5
len: 14
abundance: -
v_gene: TRBV6-6
d_gene: TRBD1
CDR3nt: TGTGCCAGCAGTTACGACAGGGGGTCTGGGGAGCAGTACTTC
CDR3aa: CASSYDRGSGEQYF

j_gene: TRBJ2-3
len: 17
abundance: -
v_gene: TRBV6-1
d_gene: -
CDR3nt: TGTGCCAGCAGTATCGGAGGGGGGCTAGCGGAGGGAGATACGCAGTATTTT
CDR3aa: CASSIGGGLAEGDTQYF

j_gene: TRBJ2-3
len: 13
abundance: many
v_gene: TRBV10-3
d_gene: -
CDR3nt: TGTGCCATCAGTGATTTTACCAGGGATACGCAGTATTTT
CDR3aa: CAISDFTRDTQYF

j_gene: TRBJ2-4
len: 15
abundance: few
v_gene: TRBV7-8
d_gene: TRBD2
CDR3nt: TGTGCCAGCAGCCCGAATCGGCTAGCGGAAAACATTCAGTACTTC
CDR3aa: CASSPNRLAENIQYF

j_gene: TRBJ2-3
len: 16
abundance: once
v_gene: TRBV12-3/TRBV12-4
d_gene: TRBD2
CDR3nt: TGTGCCAGCAGTTCCCTTGGACTAGCGATCACAGATACGCAGTATTTT
CDR3aa: CASSSLGLAITDTQYF

j_gene: TRBJ2-1
len: 12
abundance: -
v_gene: TRBV4-1
d_gene: -
CDR3nt: TGCGCCAGCAGCCCAACGGCTAGCCGGCAGTTCTTC
CDR3aa: CASSPTASRQFF